This T cell receptor beta chain is from a study of post-analysis software for immune sequencing data. Study in general: Relapsing-remitting, secondary progressive and progressive-relapsing forms made up the multiple sclerosis disease courses.

Study findings and constraints: Patients used about 5 TRBV segments, including TRBV5-6, TRBV5-1 and TRBV20-1, more often than controls. Strong same-batch co-clustering of samples appeared with F measure clustering. Multiple sclerosis was associated with a significant reduction in normalized Chao1 diversity relative to controls.

cDNA libraries for TCR beta contained unique molecular identifiers. TCRdb analysed the PCR reads with MiXCR anew, one entry per CDR3 protein. The table records hundreds of thousands of distinct CDR3 sequences, 44% of them present only once. Trimming shortened V by 6 bases and J by 8 bases, and 14 bases separated the two germline ends. This CDR3 has 13 amino acids. Germline V CDR1 and CDR2: SGHTA, FQGNSA. About this clonotype itself: Its target is unknown.

The receptor comes from a girl between 5 and 17 years old with multiple sclerosis. The chain recombines TRBV7-2 with TRBJ2-4; TRBD1 is a possible D gene (6 bases). Sequences were obtained from blood. In DNA form, the CDR3 reads TGTGCCAGCAGATGGAGAGGGGGAGACATTCAGTACTTC. Residues: CASRWRGGDIQYF.